One T cell receptor (beta chain) is described in this entry. The antigen is unknown. Different DNA sequences within this sample yield the same CDR3. These data originate in a study of T cell responses to AZD1222 COVID-19 vaccine. Findings and caveats of the study: Baseline serology detected seropositivity in only a handful of AZD1222 recipients.

Trimming removed 6 bases from V and 1 base from J, with 12 bases in between. Germline assignment: CDR1 KGHSH and CDR2 LQKENI. This CDR3 spans 14 amino acids. Repertoires were generated with immunoSEQ multiplex PCR, while TCRdb's copy carries only in-frame clones and drops some. The repertoire has 150,000 to 250,000 clones, 91% of them found once; the top ten carry roughly 3.5%. The sequenced sample was peripheral blood, obtained 28 days after the second AZD1222 dose. The chain has TRBV18 and TRBJ1-1; perhaps TRBD1 as D (5 bases). This TCR was recovered from an adult who received the AZD1222 COVID-19 vaccine. CDR3: CASSPGTANTEAFF. In nucleotides, the CDR3 is TGTGCCAGCTCTCCCGGGACGGCGAACACTGAAGCTTTCTTT.